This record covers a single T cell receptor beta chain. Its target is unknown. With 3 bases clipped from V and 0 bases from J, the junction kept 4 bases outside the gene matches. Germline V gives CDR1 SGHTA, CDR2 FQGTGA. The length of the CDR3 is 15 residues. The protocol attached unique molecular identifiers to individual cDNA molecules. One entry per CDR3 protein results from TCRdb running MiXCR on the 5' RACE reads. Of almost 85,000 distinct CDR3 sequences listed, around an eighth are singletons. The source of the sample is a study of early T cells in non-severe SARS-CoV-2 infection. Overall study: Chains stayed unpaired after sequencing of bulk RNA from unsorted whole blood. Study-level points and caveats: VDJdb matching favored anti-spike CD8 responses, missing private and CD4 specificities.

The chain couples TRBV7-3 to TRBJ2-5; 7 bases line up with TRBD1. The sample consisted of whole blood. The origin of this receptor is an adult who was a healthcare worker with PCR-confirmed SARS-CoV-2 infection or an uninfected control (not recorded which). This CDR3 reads CASSLGDRDQETQYF. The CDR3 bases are TGTGCCAGCAGCTTGGGTGACAGGGACCAAGAGACCCAGTACTTC. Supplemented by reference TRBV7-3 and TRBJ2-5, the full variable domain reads GAGVSQTPSNKVTEKGKYVELRCDPISGHTALYWYRQSLGQGPEFLIYFQGTGAADDSGLPNDRFFAVRPEGSVSTLKIQRTERGDSAVYLCASSLGDRDQETQYFGPGTRLLVL.